The TCR beta chain under discussion was sequenced for a study of shared clonotypes between healthy human individuals. Findings and caveats of the study: Clonotype sharing among the donors was expected to vary with sequencing depth. Naive CD4 clonotypes were shared across several donors at roughly 5.3%.

Of note for this clone: Its specificity is not known.

V was shortened by 7 bases and J by 0 bases, with 13 bases between the two germline ends. Germline V lookup: CDR1 SEHNR, CDR2 FQNEAQ (reference sequence). The CDR3 is 14 amino acids. The assay ran at deep level. Across several immunoSEQ plates, the genomic DNA of each subset was split evenly. Using immunoSEQ multiplex PCR, the repertoire was profiled, and TCRdb retains in-frame clones only, with some absent. The table includes some 2,100,000 clones, approximately 96% detected once. This rearrangement joins TRBV7-9 to TRBJ2-7; D may be TRBD2 (6 bases). Sequencing was performed on naive CD4+ T cells sorted from blood. Subset reported: CD45RA+ positively selected. This sequence was found in a man aged 18 to 29 in good health. In DNA form, the CDR3 reads TGTGCCAGCAAAAGGGACTCGAACTCCTACGAGCAGTACTTC. Translating gives CASKRDSNSYEQYF.